A selection of T cell receptor beta chains follows, all from one sample in a study of cytomegalovirus exposure and HLA in healthy donors. Measured with immunoSEQ multiplex PCR; TCRdb has only the in-frame clones, and not every one. The table has 200,000 or so clones, over 80% seen once. The specimen was PBMCs. These receptors were taken from a man younger than 45 in good health and CMV-seronegative. Each CDR3 is given with its conserved first and last residue. Each record gives: V gene, D gene, J gene, clone size, CDR3 protein, CDR3 DNA. D genes are given only for firm matches. Clone size is not always given. Where it is, it says once, few, many or a class for expanded clones.

>TRBV11-3|-|TRBJ2-4|-
CTSGLGSPTVGNIQYF
TGTACCAGCGGCTTAGGATCCCCGACAGTGGGGAACATTCAGTACTTC
>TRBV19|TRBD1|TRBJ1-5|once
CASSIGQENQPQHF
TGTGCCAGTAGTATTGGACAGGAGAATCAGCCCCAGCATTTT
>TRBV28|-|TRBJ1-2|-
CASSRNRYYGYTF
TGTGCCAGCAGCCGGAACAGGTACTATGGCTACACCTTC
>TRBV18|-|TRBJ2-5|-
CASSPQGKGETQYF
TGTGCCAGCTCTCCTCAGGGGAAGGGTGAGACCCAGTACTTC
>TRBV7-9|TRBD1|TRBJ1-2|-
CASSGGDRGGYTF
TGTGCCAGCAGCGGGGGGGACAGGGGAGGCTACACCTTC
>TRBV28|TRBD1|TRBJ1-1|once
CASSRAGTENTEAFF
TGTGCCAGCAGTCGCGCCGGGACAGAGAACACTGAAGCTTTCTTT
>TRBV10-1|TRBD1|TRBJ1-2|few
CASSERGGPLCGYTF
TGCGCCAGCAGTGAGAGAGGGGGCCCCTTGTGTGGCTACACCTTC
>TRBV7-8|TRBD1|TRBJ2-3|-
CASSSGQGVWTARGYF
TGTGCCAGCAGCTCGGGACAGGGGGTATGGACGGCGAGGGGGTATTTT
>TRBV2|-|TRBJ2-3|-
CASRGDITDTQYF
TGTGCCAGCAGAGGGGACATCACAGATACGCAGTATTTT
>TRBV28|-|TRBJ2-3|-
CASFGFTDTQYF
TGTGCCAGCTTCGGGTTCACAGATACGCAGTATTTT
>TRBV19|TRBD1|TRBJ1-2|once
CARRASGDRRVYGYTF
TGTGCCAGACGCGCGTCGGGGGACAGGAGGGTCTATGGCTACACCTTC
>TRBV7-7|-|TRBJ2-3|-
CASSSNTGSDTQYF
TGTGCTAGCAGCTCGAACACAGGGTCAGATACGCAGTATTTT
>TRBV27|-|TRBJ1-1|once
CASSQWGGAEAFF
TGTGCCAGCAGTCAATGGGGGGGCGCTGAAGCTTTCTTT
>TRBV27|-|TRBJ1-2|once
CASRPEGTQLYYGYTF
TGTGCCAGCAGACCTGAGGGAACACAGCTTTACTATGGCTACACCTTC
>TRBV6-5|-|TRBJ1-3|once
CASSYSRTPPGNTIYF
TGTGCCAGCAGTTACTCGCGAACCCCACCTGGAAACACCATATATTTT
>TRBV19|-|TRBJ2-7|-
CASSQRGREQYF
TGTGCCAGTAGTCAGAGAGGGCGCGAGCAGTACTTC
>TRBV27|-|TRBJ1-5|-
CASPNRQVTKQPQHF
TGTGCCAGCCCGAACCGACAGGTTACAAAACAGCCCCAGCATTTT
>TRBV28|TRBD1|TRBJ2-5|-
CASSLGQEQTQYF
TGTGCCAGCAGTTTAGGACAGGAACAGACCCAGTACTTC
>TRBV2|TRBD1|TRBJ2-2|few
CASQKTGTNTGELFF
TGTGCCAGCCAAAAGACAGGGACGAACACCGGGGAGCTGTTTTTT
>TRBV5-1|-|TRBJ1-1|few
CASSFLNGGNTEAFF
TGCGCCAGCAGCTTTCTCAACGGCGGGAACACTGAAGCTTTCTTT
>TRBV11-2|-|TRBJ1-5|-
CASSLANQPQHF
TGTGCCAGCAGCTTAGCTAATCAGCCCCAGCATTTT
>TRBV14|-|TRBJ1-1|-
CASSQEWGGTEAFF
TGTGCCAGCAGCCAAGAATGGGGGGGCACTGAAGCTTTCTTT
>TRBV29-1|TRBD1|TRBJ2-7|few
CSVELGTESTYEQYF
TGCAGCGTTGAGCTCGGGACAGAGAGTACCTACGAGCAGTACTTC
>TRBV2|-|TRBJ2-5|-
CAVGVETQYF
TGTGCCGTAGGGGTGGAGACCCAGTACTTC
>TRBV13|-|TRBJ2-7|-
CASSFGGEVHEQYF
TGTGCCAGCAGCTTCGGAGGGGAGGTCCACGAGCAGTACTTC
>TRBV6-1|TRBD1|TRBJ1-2|-
CASSQPGQGGYGYTF
TGTGCCAGCAGCCAACCCGGACAGGGAGGATATGGCTACACCTTC
>TRBV11-3|-|TRBJ1-3|-
CASSLRGFGNTIYF
TGTGCCAGCAGCTTGCGGGGGTTCGGAAACACCATATATTTT
>TRBV19|-|TRBJ1-1|-
CASSPGGFNTEAFF
TGTGCCAGTAGCCCCGGGGGTTTTAACACTGAAGCTTTCTTT
>TRBV5-1|TRBD1|TRBJ1-1|-
CASSLEQGAGRTEAFF
TGCGCCAGCAGCTTGGAACAGGGGGCAGGAAGAACTGAAGCTTTCTTT
>TRBV28|TRBD2|TRBJ2-7|-
CASQSGSFSYEQYF
TGTGCCAGCCAGAGCGGGAGTTTTTCCTACGAGCAGTACTTC
>TRBV7-9|TRBD2|TRBJ2-3|-
CSSSPRTSGVTDTQYF
TGTTCCAGCAGCCCCAGGACTAGCGGGGTAACAGATACGCAGTATTTT
>TRBV18|-|TRBJ2-7|-
CASSPGGSYEQYF
TGTGCCAGCTCACCAGGAGGGTCCTACGAGCAGTACTTC
>TRBV6-1|TRBD1|TRBJ1-5|few
CASSGAGGSNQPQHF
TGTGCCAGCAGTGGGGCAGGGGGAAGCAATCAGCCCCAGCATTTT
>TRBV7-8|TRBD2|TRBJ2-1|-
CASSLRLANEQFF
TGTGCCAGCAGCTTACGACTAGCCAATGAGCAGTTCTTC
>TRBV29-1|-|TRBJ1-1|once
CSVVMGGAFF
TGCAGCGTGGTAATGGGGGGAGCTTTCTTT
>TRBV7-8|TRBD2|TRBJ2-7|-
CASSSIAGPTTYEQYF
TGTGCCAGCAGCTCCATAGCGGGCCCCACGACCTACGAGCAGTACTTC
>TRBV20-1|-|TRBJ2-1|-
CSASGRVNQFF
TGCAGTGCTAGCGGCAGGGTGAACCAGTTCTTC
>TRBV6-5|-|TRBJ1-1|-
CASSYSRAATEAFF
TGTGCCAGCAGTTACTCGAGGGCGGCCACTGAAGCTTTCTTT
>TRBV28|TRBD2|TRBJ2-2|-
CASNGGGNTGELFF
TGTGCCAGCAACGGCGGGGGAAACACCGGGGAGCTGTTTTTT
>TRBV27|TRBD1|TRBJ2-1|-
CASSTRDRVDNEQFF
TGTGCCAGCAGTACCCGGGACAGAGTAGATAATGAGCAGTTCTTC
>TRBV19|-|TRBJ2-7|-
CASSISKSSYEQYF
TGTGCCAGTAGTATATCGAAGAGCTCCTACGAGCAGTACTTC
>TRBV19|TRBD1|TRBJ1-1|-
CASWNRGEGVTEAFF
TGTGCCAGTTGGAACAGGGGAGAAGGGGTTACTGAAGCTTTCTTT
>TRBV2|TRBD2|TRBJ2-7|-
CASSATAGTYEQYF
TGTGCCAGCAGTGCAACAGCGGGGACCTACGAGCAGTACTTC
>TRBV5-5|-|TRBJ1-2|-
CASSFGGGNYGYTF
TGTGCCAGCAGCTTTGGGGGCGGAAACTATGGCTACACCTTC
>TRBV19|TRBD2|TRBJ2-2|-
CASSSGGRAGELFF
TGTGCCAGTAGTAGCGGGGGGCGGGCCGGGGAGCTGTTTTTT
>TRBV6-6|TRBD1|TRBJ2-7|-
CASSTTGQGYEQYF
TGTGCCAGCAGTACTACGGGACAGGGCTACGAGCAGTACTTC
>TRBV28|-|TRBJ2-7|-
CASSFHDEGTYEQYF
TGTGCCAGCAGTTTTCACGACGAGGGCACCTACGAGCAGTACTTC
>TRBV28|-|TRBJ1-5|once
CASSTPGGGDQPQHF
TGTGCCAGCAGTACGCCCGGGGGTGGAGATCAGCCCCAGCATTTT
>TRBV28|TRBD1|TRBJ2-7|-
CASIDYGTGGYEQYF
TGTGCCAGCATAGACTACGGGACAGGGGGCTACGAGCAGTACTTC
>TRBV5-1|TRBD1|TRBJ1-4|few
CASADRGLDGEKLFF
TGCGCCAGCGCGGACAGGGGGCTTGATGGTGAAAAACTGTTTTTT
>TRBV30|TRBD1|TRBJ2-3|-
CAGRDRGLDTQYF
TGTGCCGGAAGGGACAGGGGGCTAGATACGCAGTATTTT
>TRBV7-7|-|TRBJ2-2|-
CASSLGEAGELFF
TGTGCTAGCAGCTTAGGAGAGGCCGGGGAGCTGTTTTTT
>TRBV28|TRBD1|TRBJ2-7|-
CASSPQADRGRSYEQYF
TGTGCCAGCAGCCCCCAAGCGGACAGGGGAAGGTCCTACGAGCAGTACTTC
>TRBV4-3|TRBD2|TRBJ2-5|-
CASSQDRGFSGGQETQYF
TGCGCCAGCAGCCAAGATAGGGGCTTTAGCGGGGGGCAAGAGACCCAGTACTTC
>TRBV4-1|TRBD2|TRBJ2-5|-
CASSRTSGIFQETQYF
TGCGCCAGCAGCCGGACTAGCGGGATCTTCCAAGAGACCCAGTACTTC
>TRBV25-1|-|TRBJ2-3|-
CASREGGATDTQYF
TGTGCCAGCAGGGAAGGGGGGGCAACAGATACGCAGTATTTT
>TRBV28|TRBD1|TRBJ1-2|-
CASETGGDGYTF
TGTGCCAGCGAGACAGGGGGAGATGGCTACACCTTC